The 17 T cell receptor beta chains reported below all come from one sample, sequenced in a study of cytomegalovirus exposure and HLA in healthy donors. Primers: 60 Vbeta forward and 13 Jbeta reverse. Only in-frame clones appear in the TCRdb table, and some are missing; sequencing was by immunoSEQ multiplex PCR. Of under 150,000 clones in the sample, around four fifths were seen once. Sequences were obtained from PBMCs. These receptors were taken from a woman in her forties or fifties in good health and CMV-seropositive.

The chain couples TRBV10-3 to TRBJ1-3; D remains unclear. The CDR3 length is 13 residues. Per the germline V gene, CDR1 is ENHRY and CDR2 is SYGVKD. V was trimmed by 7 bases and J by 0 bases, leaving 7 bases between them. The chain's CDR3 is CAIKEVSGNTIYF. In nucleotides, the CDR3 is TGTGCCATCAAGGAGGTCTCTGGAAACACCATATATTTT.

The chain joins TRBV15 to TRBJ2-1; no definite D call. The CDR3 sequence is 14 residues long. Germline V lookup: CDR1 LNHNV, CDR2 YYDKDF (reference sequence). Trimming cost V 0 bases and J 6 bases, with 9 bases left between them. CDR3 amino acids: CATSRDRARNEQFF. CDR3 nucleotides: TGTGCCACCAGCAGAGACCGCGCCCGCAATGAGCAGTTCTTC.

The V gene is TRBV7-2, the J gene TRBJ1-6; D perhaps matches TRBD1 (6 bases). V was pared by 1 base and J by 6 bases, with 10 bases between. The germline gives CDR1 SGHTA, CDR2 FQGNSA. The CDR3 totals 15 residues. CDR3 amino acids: CASSLGTVANSPLHF. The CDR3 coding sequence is TGTGCCAGCAGCTTAGGGACAGTAGCTAATTCACCCCTCCACTTT.

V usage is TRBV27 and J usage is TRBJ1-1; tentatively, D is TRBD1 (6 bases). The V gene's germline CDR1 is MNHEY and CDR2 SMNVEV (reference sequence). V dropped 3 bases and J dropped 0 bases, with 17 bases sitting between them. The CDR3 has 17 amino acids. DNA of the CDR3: TGTGCCAGCAGTTTGGTCCCTGGGGGGGCCATGAACACTGAAGCTTTCTTT. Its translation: CASSLVPGGAMNTEAFF.

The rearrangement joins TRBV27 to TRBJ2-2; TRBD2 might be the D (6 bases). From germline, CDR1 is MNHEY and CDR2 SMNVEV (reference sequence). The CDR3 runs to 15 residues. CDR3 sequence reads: CAAGVRAGSTGELFF. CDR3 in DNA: TGTGCGGCGGGCGTCAGGGCGGGAAGCACCGGGGAGCTGTTTTTT.

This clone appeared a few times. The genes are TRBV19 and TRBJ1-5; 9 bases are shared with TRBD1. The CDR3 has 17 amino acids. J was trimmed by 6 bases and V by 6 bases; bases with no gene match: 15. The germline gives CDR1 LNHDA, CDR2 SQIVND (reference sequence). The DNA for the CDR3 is TGTGCCAGTAGCGGGGACGTCTCTACAGGGGGCCTTCAGCCCCAGCATTTT. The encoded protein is CASSGDVSTGGLQPQHF.

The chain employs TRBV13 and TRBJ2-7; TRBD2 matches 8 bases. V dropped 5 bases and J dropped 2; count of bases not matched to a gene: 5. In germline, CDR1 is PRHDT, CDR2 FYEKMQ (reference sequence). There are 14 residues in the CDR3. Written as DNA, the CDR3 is TGTGCCAGCAGCCCGTCGGGACTAGCCTACGAGCAGTACTTC. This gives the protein CASSPSGLAYEQYF.

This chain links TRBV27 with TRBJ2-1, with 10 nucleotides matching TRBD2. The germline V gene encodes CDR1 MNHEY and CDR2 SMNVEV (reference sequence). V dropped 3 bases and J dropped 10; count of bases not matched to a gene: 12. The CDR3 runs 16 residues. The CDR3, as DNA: TGTGCCAGCAGTTTCGTACAAGCTAGCGGGAGAGGAGAGCAGTTCTTC. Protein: CASSFVQASGRGEQFF.

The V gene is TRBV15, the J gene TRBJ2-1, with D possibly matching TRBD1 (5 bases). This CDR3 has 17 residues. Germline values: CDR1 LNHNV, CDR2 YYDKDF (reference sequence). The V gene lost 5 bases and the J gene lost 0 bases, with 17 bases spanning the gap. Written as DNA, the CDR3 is TGTGCCACCAGCCCCCGCCCTACAGGAAGCTCCTACAATGAGCAGTTCTTC. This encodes CATSPRPTGSSYNEQFF.

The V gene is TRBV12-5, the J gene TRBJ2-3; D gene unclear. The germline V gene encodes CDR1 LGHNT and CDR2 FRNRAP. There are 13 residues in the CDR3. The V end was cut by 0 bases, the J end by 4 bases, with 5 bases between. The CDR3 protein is CASGLVQSDTQYF. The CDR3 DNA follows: TGTGCTAGTGGTTTGGTACAGTCAGATACGCAGTATTTT.

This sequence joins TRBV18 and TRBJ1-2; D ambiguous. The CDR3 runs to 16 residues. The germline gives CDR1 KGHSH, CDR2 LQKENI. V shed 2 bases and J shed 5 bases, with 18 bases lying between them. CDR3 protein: CASSPIRGGEWYGYTF. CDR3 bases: TGTGCCAGCTCACCAATCCGGGGTGGTGAGTGGTATGGCTACACCTTC.

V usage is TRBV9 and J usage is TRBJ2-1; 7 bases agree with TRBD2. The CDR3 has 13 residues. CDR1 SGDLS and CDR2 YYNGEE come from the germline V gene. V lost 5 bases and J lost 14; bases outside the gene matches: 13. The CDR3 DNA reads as TGTGCCAGCAGTGTTTTTGGAGCGGGAAAGGAGTTCTTC. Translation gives CASSVFGAGKEFF.

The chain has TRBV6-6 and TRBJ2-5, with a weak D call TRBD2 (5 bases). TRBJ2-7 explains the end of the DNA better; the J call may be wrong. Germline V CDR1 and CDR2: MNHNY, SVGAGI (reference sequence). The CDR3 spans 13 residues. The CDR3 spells CASSPGNSYEQYF. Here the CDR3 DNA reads TGTGCCAGCAGTCCCGGGAACTCCTACGAGCAGTACTTC.

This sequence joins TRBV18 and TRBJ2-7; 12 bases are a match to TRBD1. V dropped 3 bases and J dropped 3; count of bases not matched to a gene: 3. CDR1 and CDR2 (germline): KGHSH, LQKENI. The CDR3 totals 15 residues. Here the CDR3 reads CASSPGQGAGYEQYF. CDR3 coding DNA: TGTGCCAGCTCACCGGGACAGGGGGCTGGCTACGAGCAGTACTTC.

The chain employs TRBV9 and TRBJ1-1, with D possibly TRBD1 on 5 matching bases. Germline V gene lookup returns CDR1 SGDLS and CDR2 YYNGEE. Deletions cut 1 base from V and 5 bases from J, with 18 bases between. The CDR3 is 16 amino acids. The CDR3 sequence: CASSVNPSGGSTEAFF. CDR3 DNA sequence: TGTGCCAGCAGCGTAAACCCCAGTGGGGGGAGTACTGAAGCTTTCTTT.

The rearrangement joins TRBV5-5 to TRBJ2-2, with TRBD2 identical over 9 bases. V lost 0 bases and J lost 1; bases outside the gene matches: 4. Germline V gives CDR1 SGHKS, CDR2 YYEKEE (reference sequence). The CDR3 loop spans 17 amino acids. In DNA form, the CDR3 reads TGTGCCAGCAGCTTGGCTTTACTAGCGGGGAACACCGGGGAGCTGTTTTTT. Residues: CASSLALLAGNTGELFF.

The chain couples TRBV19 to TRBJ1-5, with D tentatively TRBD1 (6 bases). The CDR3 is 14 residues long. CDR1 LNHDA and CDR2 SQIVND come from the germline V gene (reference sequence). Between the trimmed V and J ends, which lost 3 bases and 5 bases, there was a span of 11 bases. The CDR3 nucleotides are TGTGCCAGTAGTATGGACAGCTTCGATCAGCCCCAGCATTTT. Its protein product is CASSMDSFDQPQHF.